The 21 T cell receptor beta chains in this list originate from one sample, sequenced in a study of shared clonotypes between healthy human individuals. Generated by immunoSEQ multiplex PCR, the TCRdb table keeps only in-frame clones and is missing some. The sample carries roughly 1 million clones, about 77% recorded once. Input material: memory CD4+ T cells sorted from blood. Subset in this sample: CD45RA-negative fraction. Receptors were obtained from a man aged 18 to 29 in good health.

The table lists this clone with a few counts. The chain links TRBV19 to TRBJ1-1, with no clear D. The germline gives CDR1 LNHDA, CDR2 SQIVND (reference sequence). The CDR3 has 14 residues. The V end was cut by 11 bases, the J end by 5 bases, with 21 bases between. This CDR3 is CASRFGSKRTEAFF. The DNA for the CDR3 is TGTGCCTCCCGGTTCGGGAGCAAGAGAACTGAAGCTTTCTTT.

The J gene is TRBJ1-6, the V gene TRBV7-8, with 8 bases identical to TRBD1. Trimming cost V 7 bases and J 9 bases; bases outside gene matches: 8. The CDR3 extends over 14 amino acids. Germline-derived CDR1 and CDR2 are SGHVS and FQNEAQ. The DNA of the CDR3 is TGTGCCAGCACCCAGGGGGCTGTCGTTTCACCCCTCCACTTT. Protein sequence: CASTQGAVVSPLHF. Full variable domain (outside the CDR3, taken from reference TRBV7-8 and TRBJ1-6): GAGVSQSPRYKVAKRGQDVALRCDPISGHVSLFWYQQALGQGPEFLTYFQNEAQLDKSGLPSDRFFAERPEGSVSTLKIQRTQQEDSAVYLCASTQGAVVSPLHFGNGTRLTVT.

V and J are TRBV6-6 and TRBJ2-5, with TRBD1 as a possible D gene (5 bases). Between the trimmed V and J ends, which lost 6 bases and 11 bases, there was a span of 25 bases. In germline, CDR1 is MNHNY, CDR2 SVGAGI (reference sequence). CDR3 length: 15 residues. The CDR3 here is CASRPTLTGSYKQYF. In DNA, the CDR3 is TGTGCCAGCAGGCCAACCCTCACAGGCTCCTACAAGCAGTACTTC.

This clone came up a few times. V is TRBV28 and J is TRBJ2-3; unclear D gene. Germline assignment: CDR1 MDHEN and CDR2 SYDVKM. V lost 8 bases, J lost 4 bases, and 10 bases lay in between. The CDR3 sequence is 12 residues long. CDR3 in amino acids: CASLRRPDTQYF. Written as DNA, the CDR3 is TGTGCCAGCTTACGTAGGCCAGATACGCAGTATTTT. Full variable domain (remainder filled in from reference TRBV28 and TRBJ2-3): DVKVTQSSRYLVKRTGEKVFLECVQDMDHENMFWYRQDPGLGLRLIYFSYDVKMKEKGDIPEGYSVSREKKERFSLILESASTNQTSMYLCASLRRPDTQYFGPGTRLTVL.

This clone turned up a few times. V is TRBV2 and J is TRBJ1-4; D gene ambiguous. Germline V gene sequence: CDR1 SNHLY, CDR2 FYNNEI. The CDR3 sequence is 13 residues long. The V end lost 1 base, the J end lost 8 bases, and 8 bases lay between the germline ends. In DNA form, the CDR3 reads TGTGCCAGCAGTGAAGTTCGGCTGGAAAAACTGTTTTTT. Translating gives CASSEVRLEKLFF.

V and J are TRBV5-1 and TRBJ2-3; the match to TRBD1 covers 8 bases. V was pared by 0 bases and J by 5 bases, with 5 bases of the junction left unmatched. CDR3 length equals 15 residues. The germline V gene encodes CDR1 SGHRS and CDR2 YFSETQ. Written as DNA, the CDR3 is TGCGCCAGCAGCTTGGTGGACAGGGATCGAGATACGCAGTATTTT. This codes for CASSLVDRDRDTQYF.

The chain recombines TRBV18 with TRBJ1-5, with no clear D. Trimming removed 2 bases from V and 3 bases from J, with 5 bases in between. The CDR3 has 13 residues. The germline V gene encodes CDR1 KGHSH and CDR2 LQKENI. CDR3 coding DNA: TGTGCCAGCTCACCAGACACCAATCAGCCCCAGCATTTT. Translation: CASSPDTNQPQHF.

The gene calls are TRBV28 and TRBJ1-2; the D gene is possibly TRBD1 (6 bases). Trimming removed 5 bases at V and 6 bases at J, with 16 bases between. From germline, CDR1 is MDHEN and CDR2 SYDVKM. This CDR3 has 14 amino acids. CDR3 loop: CASSPEWQGNGYTF. For the CDR3, the DNA is TGTGCCAGCAGTCCCGAATGGCAGGGGAATGGCTACACCTTC.

The rearrangement joins TRBV2 to TRBJ1-2; 9 nucleotides line up with TRBD1. Germline V gene data show CDR1 as SNHLY and CDR2 as FYNNEI. The CDR3 has 14 residues. The trim removed 6 bases at V and 6 bases at J, leaving 8 bases unmatched. CDR3 coding DNA: TGTGCCAGCAGCCGAACTAGGACAGGGGATGGCTACACCTTC. Amino acid sequence: CASSRTRTGDGYTF.

This clone showed up just once. The chain employs TRBV7-2 and TRBJ1-2; D might be TRBD1 (6 bases). The CDR3 is 13 amino acids. Trimming took 1 base from V and 7 from J, leaving 10 bases between them. The V gene's germline CDR1 is SGHTA and CDR2 FQGNSA. The CDR3 region is CASSLDRVGGYTF. The CDR3 region has the DNA TGTGCCAGCAGCTTAGACAGGGTGGGTGGCTACACCTTC.

Regarding this clone: Since a much larger clone is just one base distant, this may be a read error. The chain uses TRBV12-1 and TRBJ2-7. TRBV12-1 is a pseudogene. This CDR3 is 12 amino acids long. CDR3 sequence reads: CASSGSSYEQYF. The CDR3 DNA reads TGTGCCAGCAGCGGAAGCTCCTACGAGCAGTACTTC.

This sequence joins TRBV28 and TRBJ1-4; TRBD1 aligns across 8 bases. CDR1 is MDHEN, CDR2 SYDVKM, per germline. The CDR3 is 15 residues long. Trimming took 5 bases from V and 5 from J; bases not matched to a gene: 7. CDR3 DNA sequence: TGTGCCAGCAGTACTCACAGGGGGTGGAATGAAAAACTGTTTTTT. As protein: CASSTHRGWNEKLFF.

The chain couples TRBV5-1 to TRBJ2-7; 9 bases align to TRBD2. The germline V gene encodes CDR1 SGHRS and CDR2 YFSETQ. The CDR3 length is 14 residues. V lost 3 bases and J lost 3; bases outside the gene matches: 4. As DNA, the CDR3 is TGCGCCAGCAGCTACACTAGCGGGTACTACGAGCAGTACTTC. Protein product: CASSYTSGYYEQYF. Together with reference TRBV5-1 and TRBJ2-7, the CDR3 gives the full variable domain: KAGVTQTPRYLIKTRGQQVTLSCSPISGHRSVSWYQQTPGQGLQFLFEYFSETQRNKGNFPGRFSGRQFSNSRSEMNVSTLELGDSALYLCASSYTSGYYEQYFGPGTRLTVT.

This clone has only a few counts. The chain employs TRBV30 and TRBJ1-2; D remains unclear. Germline V gene lookup returns CDR1 GTSNPN and CDR2 SVGIG (reference sequence). V lost 1 base to trimming and J lost 5 bases, with 11 bases between them. The CDR3 sequence is 13 residues long. This CDR3 is CAWSGPSSYGYTF. The CDR3 region has the DNA TGTGCCTGGAGTGGACCGTCTAGTTATGGCTACACCTTC. Complete variable domain (other parts from reference TRBV30 and TRBJ1-2): SQTIHQWPATLVQPVGSPLSLECTVEGTSNPNLYWYRQAAGRGLQLLFYSVGIGQISSEVPQNLSASRPQDRQFILSSKKLLLSDSGFYLCAWSGPSSYGYTFGSGTRLTVV.

The sample holds a few counts of this clone. The chain recombines TRBV7-6 with TRBJ2-1; D gene ambiguous. Germline V gives CDR1 SGHVS, CDR2 FNYEAQ. The CDR3 loop spans 14 amino acids. V was clipped by 5 bases and J by 7 bases, with 15 bases between them. In nucleotides, the CDR3 is TGTGCCAGCAGCAGCTTAGTGGGCGCTAATGAGCAGTTCTTC. It is translated as CASSSLVGANEQFF.

This clone was found a few times. The V call is TRBV6-5, the J call TRBJ2-5; 10 bases fit TRBD2. With V trimmed by 7 bases and J by 7 bases, 3 bases remained unmatched. CDR3 length equals 12 residues. CDR1 and CDR2 (germline): MNHEY, SVGAGI. In DNA, the CDR3 is TGTGCCAGCACTAGCGGGGGCGGGACCCAGTACTTC. It is translated as CASTSGGGTQYF.

This clone turned up a few times. The rearrangement joins TRBV6-1 to TRBJ1-3; unclear D gene. CDR1 is MNHNS, CDR2 SASEGT, per germline. The CDR3 runs to 16 residues. V dropped 0 bases and J dropped 2 bases, with 11 bases sitting between them. The CDR3 region is CASSEAGMRAGNTIYF. CDR3 DNA: TGTGCCAGCAGTGAAGCTGGGATGCGCGCTGGAAACACCATATATTTT.

This sequence joins TRBV5-1 and TRBJ1-4; D remains ambiguous. Germline lookup yields CDR1 SGHRS and CDR2 YFSETQ. The CDR3 runs 15 residues. Trimming pared 6 bases from V and 2 bases from J, leaving 14 bases between. Written as DNA, the CDR3 is TGCGCCAGCACCTCCTCGGCGGGCACTAATGAAAAACTGTTTTTT. As protein: CASTSSAGTNEKLFF. Variable domain in full (rest from reference TRBV5-1 and TRBJ1-4): KAGVTQTPRYLIKTRGQQVTLSCSPISGHRSVSWYQQTPGQGLQFLFEYFSETQRNKGNFPGRFSGRQFSNSRSEMNVSTLELGDSALYLCASTSSAGTNEKLFFGSGTQLSVL.

The gene calls are TRBV28 and TRBJ1-2, with 8 bases matching TRBD1. J gave up 4 bases and V 7 bases, and 8 bases lay outside the gene matches. The germline V gene has CDR1 MDHEN and CDR2 SYDVKM. CDR3 length equals 14 residues. The CDR3 nucleotides read TGTGCCAGCACAGCCAGGGGGCGCGCCTATGGCTACACCTTC. The encoded protein is CASTARGRAYGYTF.

The rearrangement joins TRBV5-1 to TRBJ1-2; D unresolved. The CDR3 loop spans 13 amino acids. Trimming took 0 bases from V and 1 from J, leaving 4 bases between them. CDR1 and CDR2 (germline): SGHRS, YFSETQ. In DNA, the CDR3 is TGCGCCAGCAGCTTGGGTGATAACTATGGCTACACCTTC. Translating it yields CASSLGDNYGYTF.

The chain joins TRBV7-2 to TRBJ2-3; 7 bases fit TRBD1. The CDR3 totals 14 residues. The ends lost 4 bases at V and 4 bases at J; junction bases unmatched: 5. From germline, CDR1 is SGHTA and CDR2 FQGNSA. The CDR3 reads CASSSTGFADTQYF. As DNA, the CDR3 is TGTGCCAGCAGCTCGACAGGGTTTGCAGATACGCAGTATTTT.